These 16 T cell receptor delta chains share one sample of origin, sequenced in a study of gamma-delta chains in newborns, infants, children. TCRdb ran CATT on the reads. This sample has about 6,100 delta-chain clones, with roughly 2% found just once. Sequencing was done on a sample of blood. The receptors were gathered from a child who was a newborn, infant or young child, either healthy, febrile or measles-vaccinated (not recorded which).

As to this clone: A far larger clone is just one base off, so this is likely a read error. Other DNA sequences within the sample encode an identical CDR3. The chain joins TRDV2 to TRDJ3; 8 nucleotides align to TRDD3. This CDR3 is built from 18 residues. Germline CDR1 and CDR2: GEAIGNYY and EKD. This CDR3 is CACDTGWGSSWDTRQMFF. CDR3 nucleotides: TGTGCCTGTGACACCGGCTGGGGGAGCTCCTGGGACACCCGGCAGATGTTTTTC.

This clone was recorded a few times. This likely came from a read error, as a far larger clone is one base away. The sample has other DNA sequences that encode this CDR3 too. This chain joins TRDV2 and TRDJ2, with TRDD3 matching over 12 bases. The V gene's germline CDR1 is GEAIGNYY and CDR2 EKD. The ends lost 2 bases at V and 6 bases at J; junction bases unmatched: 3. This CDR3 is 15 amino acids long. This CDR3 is CACDKLGDTPAQLFF. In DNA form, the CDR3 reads TGTGCCTGTGACAAACTGGGGGATACACCAGCACAACTCTTCTTT.

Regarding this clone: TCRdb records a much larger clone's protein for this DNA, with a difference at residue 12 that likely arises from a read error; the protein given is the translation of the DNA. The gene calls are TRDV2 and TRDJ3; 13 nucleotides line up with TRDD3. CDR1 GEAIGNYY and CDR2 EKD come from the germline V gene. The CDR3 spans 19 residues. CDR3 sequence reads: CACDVLGDTRSRDTRQMFF. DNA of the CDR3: TGTGCCTGTGACGTACTGGGGGATACGCGCTCCCGGGACACCCGACAGATGTTTTTC.

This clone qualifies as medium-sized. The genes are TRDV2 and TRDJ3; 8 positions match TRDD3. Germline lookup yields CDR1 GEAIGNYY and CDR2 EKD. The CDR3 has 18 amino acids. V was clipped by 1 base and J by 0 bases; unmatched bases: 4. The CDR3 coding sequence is TGTGCCTGTGACACGAGCTGGGGGAGCTCCTGGGACACCCGACAGATGTTTTTC. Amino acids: CACDTSWGSSWDTRQMFF.

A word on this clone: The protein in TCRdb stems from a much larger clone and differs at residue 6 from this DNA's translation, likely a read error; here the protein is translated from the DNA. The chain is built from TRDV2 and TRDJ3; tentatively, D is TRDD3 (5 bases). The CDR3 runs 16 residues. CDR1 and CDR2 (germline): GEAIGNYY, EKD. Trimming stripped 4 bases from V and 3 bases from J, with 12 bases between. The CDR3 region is CACDHPGNWDTRQMFF. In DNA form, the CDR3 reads TGTGCCTGTGATCACCCGGGGAACTGGGACACCCGACAGATGTTTTTC.

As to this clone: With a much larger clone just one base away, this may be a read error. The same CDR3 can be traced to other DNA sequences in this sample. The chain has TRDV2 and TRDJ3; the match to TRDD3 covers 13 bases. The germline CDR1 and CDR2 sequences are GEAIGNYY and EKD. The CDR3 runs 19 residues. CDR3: CACDTGGYASSWDTRQMFF. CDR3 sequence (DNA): TGCGCCTGTGATACTGGGGGATACGCCAGCTCCTGGGACACCCGACAGATGTTTTTC.

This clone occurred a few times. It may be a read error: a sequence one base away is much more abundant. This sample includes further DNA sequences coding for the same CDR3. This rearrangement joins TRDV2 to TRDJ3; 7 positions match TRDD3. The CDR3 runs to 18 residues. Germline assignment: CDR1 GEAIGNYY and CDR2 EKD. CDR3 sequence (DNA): TGCGCCTGTGACACCGTACTGGGGCCAACCTGGGACACCCGACAGATGTTTTTC. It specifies CACDTVLGPTWDTRQMFF.

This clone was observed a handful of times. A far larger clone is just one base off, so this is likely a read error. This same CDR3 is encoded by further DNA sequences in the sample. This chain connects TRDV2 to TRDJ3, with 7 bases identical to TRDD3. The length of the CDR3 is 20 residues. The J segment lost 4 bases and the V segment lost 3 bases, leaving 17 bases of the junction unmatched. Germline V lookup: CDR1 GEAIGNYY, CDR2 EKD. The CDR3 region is CACDAAFTGASSWDTRQMFF. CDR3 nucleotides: TGTGCCTGTGACGCAGCCTTTACTGGGGCCAGCTCTTGGGACACCCGACAGATGTTTTTC.

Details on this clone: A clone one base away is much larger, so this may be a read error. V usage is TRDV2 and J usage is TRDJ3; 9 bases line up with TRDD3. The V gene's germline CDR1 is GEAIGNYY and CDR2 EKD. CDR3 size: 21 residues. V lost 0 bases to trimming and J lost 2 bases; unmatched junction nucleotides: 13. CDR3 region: CACDTVPRRGYAAWDTRQMFF. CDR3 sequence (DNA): TGTGCCTGTGACACCGTCCCCCGACGGGGATACGCAGCCTGGGACACCCGACAGATGTTTTTC.

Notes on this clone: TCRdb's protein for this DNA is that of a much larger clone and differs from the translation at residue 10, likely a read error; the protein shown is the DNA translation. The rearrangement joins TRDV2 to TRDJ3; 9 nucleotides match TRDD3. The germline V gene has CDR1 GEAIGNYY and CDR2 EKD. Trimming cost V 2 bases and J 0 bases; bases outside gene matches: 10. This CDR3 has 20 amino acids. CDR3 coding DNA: TGTGCCTGTGACATCGTACTGGGGGACTACAGCTCCTGGGACACCCGACAGATGTTTTTC. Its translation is CACDIVLGDYSSWDTRQMFF.

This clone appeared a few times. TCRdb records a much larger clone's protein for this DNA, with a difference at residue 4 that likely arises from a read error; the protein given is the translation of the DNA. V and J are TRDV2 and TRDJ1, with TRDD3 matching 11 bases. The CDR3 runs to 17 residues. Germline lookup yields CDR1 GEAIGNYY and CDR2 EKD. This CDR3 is CACGTVMGDTRRNKLIF. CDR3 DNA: TGTGCCTGTGGCACCGTTATGGGGGATACGCGGAGGAATAAACTCATCTTT.

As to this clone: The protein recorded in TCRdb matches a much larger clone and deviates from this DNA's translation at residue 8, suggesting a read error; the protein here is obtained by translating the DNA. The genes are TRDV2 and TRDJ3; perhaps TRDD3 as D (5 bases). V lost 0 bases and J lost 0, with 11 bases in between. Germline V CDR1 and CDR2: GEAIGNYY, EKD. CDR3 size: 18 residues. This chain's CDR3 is CACDTGWESSWDTRQMFF. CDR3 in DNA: TGTGCCTGTGACACCGGCTGGGAGAGCTCCTGGGACACCCGACAGATGTTTTTC.

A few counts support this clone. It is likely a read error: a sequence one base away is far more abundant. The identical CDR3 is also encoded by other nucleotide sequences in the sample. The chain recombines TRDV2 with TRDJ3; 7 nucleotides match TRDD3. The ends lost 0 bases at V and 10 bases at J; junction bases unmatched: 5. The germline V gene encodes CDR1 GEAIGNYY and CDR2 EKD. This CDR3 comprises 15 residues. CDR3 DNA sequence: TGTGCCTGTGACACCGTGGGGGAAAGAACCCGACAGATGTTTTTC. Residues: CACDTVGERTRQMFF.

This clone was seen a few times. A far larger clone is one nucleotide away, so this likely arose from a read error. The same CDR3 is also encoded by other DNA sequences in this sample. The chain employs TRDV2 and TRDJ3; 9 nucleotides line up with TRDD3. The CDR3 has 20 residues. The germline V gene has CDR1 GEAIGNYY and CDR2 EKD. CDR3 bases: TGTGCCTGTGACTCCGTCCGGGGATACGGGGACTCCTGGGACACTCGACAGATGTTTTTC. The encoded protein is CACDSVRGYGDSWDTRQMFF.

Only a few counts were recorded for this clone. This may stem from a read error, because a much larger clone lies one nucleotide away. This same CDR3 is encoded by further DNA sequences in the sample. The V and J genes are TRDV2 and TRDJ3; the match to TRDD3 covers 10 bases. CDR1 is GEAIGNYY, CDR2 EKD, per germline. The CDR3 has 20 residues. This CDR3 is CACDTLLGDSSSWDTRQMFF. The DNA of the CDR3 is TGTGCCTGTGACACCCTACTGGGGGATTCAAGCTCCTGGGACACCCGCCAGATGTTTTTC.

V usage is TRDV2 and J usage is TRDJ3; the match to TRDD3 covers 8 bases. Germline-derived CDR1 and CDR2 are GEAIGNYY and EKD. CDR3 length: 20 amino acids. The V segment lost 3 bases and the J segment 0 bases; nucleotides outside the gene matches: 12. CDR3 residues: CACDPAWDTLGSWDTRQMFF. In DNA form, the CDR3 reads TGTGCCTGTGACCCGGCCTGGGATACGCTAGGCTCCTGGGACACCCGACAGATGTTTTTC.